This is a list of T cell receptor beta chains from one sample in a study of graft-versus-host responses after intestinal transplantation. Clones were read by immunoSEQ multiplex PCR, and TCRdb kept only the in-frame ones, dropping some. The sample consists of 70,000 to 75,000 clones, roughly 90% of them appearing once. Their recognized antigens are unknown. Here the sequenced sample was unstimulated CD8+ T cells sorted from spleen or lymph node cells, taken before intestinal transplant. The receptors come from a human donor who received an intestinal transplant. CDR3s include the opening cysteine and the closing phenylalanine or tryptophan. The D gene is left open where the match is weak. Size tells how often a clone was seen (once, few, many) or the class of an expanded clone, and some rows leave it out.

V: TRBV6-1
J: TRBJ2-1
size: -
D: -
DNA: TGTGCCAGCAGTGAAGCGCAGGAATTCAATGAGCAGTTCTTC
CDR3: CASSEAQEFNEQFF

V: TRBV4-1
J: TRBJ1-2
size: -
D: -
DNA: TGCGCCAGCAGCCAAGAACCGATGTCGAGCAGGGACTATGGCTACACCTTC
CDR3: CASSQEPMSSRDYGYTF

V: TRBV11-2
J: TRBJ1-5
size: -
D: -
DNA: TGTGCCAGCAGCTTGGGGCATAGCAATCAGCCCCAGCATTTT
CDR3: CASSLGHSNQPQHF

V: TRBV28
J: TRBJ2-5
size: -
D: -
DNA: TGTGCCAGCAGTCCCTTCGGGGTTCAAGAGACCCAGTACTTC
CDR3: CASSPFGVQETQYF

V: TRBV9
J: TRBJ2-1
size: -
D: -
DNA: TGTGCCAGCAGCGAGGGAGGAAGTCTTGACCTATACAATGAGCAGTTCTTC
CDR3: CASSEGGSLDLYNEQFF

V: TRBV6-5
J: TRBJ1-5
size: -
D: -
DNA: TGTGCCAGCAGTTACAGGCAGGGCAATCAGCCCCAGCATTTT
CDR3: CASSYRQGNQPQHF

V: TRBV4-1
J: TRBJ2-7
size: -
D: TRBD1
DNA: TGCGCCAGCAGCCCCGGGACAGGGTGGGCCGAGCAGTACTTC
CDR3: CASSPGTGWAEQYF

V: TRBV7-9
J: TRBJ1-6
size: -
D: -
DNA: TGTGCCAGCAGCAGCACAGGGTCCTTTAGCTCCTATAATTCACCCCTCCACTTT
CDR3: CASSSTGSFSSYNSPLHF

V: TRBV7-6
J: TRBJ1-5
size: -
D: -
DNA: TGTGCCAGCAGCTTACAGGGCAATCAGCCCCAGCATTTT
CDR3: CASSLQGNQPQHF

V: TRBV7-9
J: TRBJ2-3
size: -
D: TRBD1
DNA: TGTGCCAGCAGCTTAGCCGGGACAGGGCTGGTAGCAGATACGCAGTATTTT
CDR3: CASSLAGTGLVADTQYF

V: TRBV6-6
J: TRBJ1-6
size: -
D: TRBD1
DNA: TGTGCCAGCAGTCTCCGGGACAGTTTCTATAATTCACCCCTCCACTTT
CDR3: CASSLRDSFYNSPLHF

V: TRBV4-1
J: TRBJ2-3
size: -
D: TRBD2
DNA: TGCGCCAGCAGCCGAGCGGGAGGGCGGGATACGCAGTATTTT
CDR3: CASSRAGGRDTQYF

V: TRBV5-6
J: TRBJ2-7
size: -
D: TRBD2
DNA: TGTGCCAGCAGCACCGGACTAGTAGAGCAGTACTTC
CDR3: CASSTGLVEQYF

V: TRBV27
J: TRBJ2-7
size: -
D: -
DNA: TGTGCCAGCAGTTTTAGCGGCCCGAATTACGAGCAGTACTTC
CDR3: CASSFSGPNYEQYF

V: TRBV5-1
J: TRBJ2-7
size: -
D: TRBD1
DNA: TGCGCCAGCTTTTTATCCGGGACAGCCTCCTACGAGCAGTACTTC
CDR3: CASFLSGTASYEQYF

V: TRBV5-1
J: TRBJ1-1
size: -
D: -
DNA: TGCGCCAGCAGCTTGGCCGGTATCTCCGGCGGCACTGAAGCTTTCTTT
CDR3: CASSLAGISGGTEAFF

V: TRBV2
J: TRBJ2-2
size: -
D: -
DNA: TGTGCCACCCTCGCGTGGGGGCGGGACACCGGGGAGCTGTTTTTT
CDR3: CATLAWGRDTGELFF

V: TRBV5-6
J: TRBJ2-3
size: once
D: -
DNA: TGTGCCAGCAGCTTGATGGCGAGGGATACGCAGTATTTT
CDR3: CASSLMARDTQYF

V: TRBV7-9
J: TRBJ2-4
size: -
D: -
DNA: TGTGCCAGCAGCTTAGGGGCAGGAGGAGCCAAAAACATTCAGTACTTC
CDR3: CASSLGAGGAKNIQYF

V: TRBV2
J: TRBJ1-4
size: -
D: -
DNA: TGTGCCAGCAGTGAAGCTCTGCCGGGGACTAATGAAAAACTGTTTTTT
CDR3: CASSEALPGTNEKLFF

V: TRBV5-6
J: TRBJ2-2
size: -
D: -
DNA: TGTGCCAGCAGCTTGGCCGGTAGACTTTTCACCGGGGAGCTGTTTTTT
CDR3: CASSLAGRLFTGELFF

V: TRBV19
J: TRBJ2-7
size: -
D: TRBD1
DNA: TGTGCCAGTAGTTTTCAGGGGGCCTACGAGCAGTACTTC
CDR3: CASSFQGAYEQYF

V: TRBV11-2
J: TRBJ2-7
size: -
D: -
DNA: TGTGCCAGCAGCTTAGCTCCGAGCGCAGTGGACTCCTACGAGCAGTACTTC
CDR3: CASSLAPSAVDSYEQYF

V: TRBV5-1
J: TRBJ2-1
size: -
D: -
DNA: TGCGCCAGCAGCTTGGCCTCAGCGGCCGATGAGCAGTTCTTC
CDR3: CASSLASAADEQFF

V: TRBV5-5
J: TRBJ1-5
size: -
D: -
DNA: TGTGCCAGCAGCTTGGAGGGGAGCAATCAGCCCCAGCATTTT
CDR3: CASSLEGSNQPQHF

V: TRBV19
J: TRBJ2-7
size: once
D: TRBD2
DNA: TGTGCCAGTAGTCCCTACTCTAGCGGCTACGAGCAGTACTTC
CDR3: CASSPYSSGYEQYF

V: TRBV7-9
J: TRBJ2-7
size: -
D: -
DNA: TGTGCCAGCAGTCTAGTAGCCAGGGGCCACCTCTACGAGCAGTACTTC
CDR3: CASSLVARGHLYEQYF

V: TRBV6-5
J: TRBJ1-6
size: -
D: -
DNA: TGTGCCAGCAGGCGCAGGGGTGATTCACCCCTCCACTTT
CDR3: CASRRRGDSPLHF

V: TRBV6-6
J: TRBJ2-7
size: -
D: TRBD1
DNA: TGTGCCAGCCATGACAGGGGCTACGAGCAGTACTTC
CDR3: CASHDRGYEQYF

V: TRBV5-4
J: TRBJ2-1
size: -
D: TRBD2
DNA: TGTGCCAGCAGCTTGCGGGGACTAGTTCCGGCCAATGAGCAGTTCTTC
CDR3: CASSLRGLVPANEQFF

V: TRBV11-2
J: TRBJ2-1
size: -
D: -
DNA: TGTGCCAGCAGCTTAGGGTCTAGCACCCTTTACAATGAGCAGTTCTTC
CDR3: CASSLGSSTLYNEQFF

V: TRBV2
J: TRBJ2-7
size: -
D: TRBD2
DNA: TGTGCCAGCAGTGAAGCGGGACTAACCTACGAGCAGTACTTC
CDR3: CASSEAGLTYEQYF

V: TRBV6-5
J: TRBJ2-5
size: -
D: TRBD2
DNA: TGTGCCAGCAGTTACGGGATAGCGGGAGGAGAGACCCAGTACTTC
CDR3: CASSYGIAGGETQYF

V: TRBV28
J: TRBJ2-7
size: -
D: TRBD1
DNA: TGTGCCAGCAGTGACCGGGACAGGAGGATAGGCGAGCAGTACTTC
CDR3: CASSDRDRRIGEQYF

V: TRBV25-1
J: TRBJ2-2
size: -
D: TRBD1
DNA: TGTGCCAGCGGAGGACAGGGACGGGCCGGGGAGCTGTTTTTT
CDR3: CASGGQGRAGELFF

V: TRBV2
J: TRBJ2-7
size: -
D: TRBD1
DNA: TGTGCCAGCTACCTGCAGGGGGCGCGTGGCTCTAACACCTACGAGCAGTACTTC
CDR3: CASYLQGARGSNTYEQYF